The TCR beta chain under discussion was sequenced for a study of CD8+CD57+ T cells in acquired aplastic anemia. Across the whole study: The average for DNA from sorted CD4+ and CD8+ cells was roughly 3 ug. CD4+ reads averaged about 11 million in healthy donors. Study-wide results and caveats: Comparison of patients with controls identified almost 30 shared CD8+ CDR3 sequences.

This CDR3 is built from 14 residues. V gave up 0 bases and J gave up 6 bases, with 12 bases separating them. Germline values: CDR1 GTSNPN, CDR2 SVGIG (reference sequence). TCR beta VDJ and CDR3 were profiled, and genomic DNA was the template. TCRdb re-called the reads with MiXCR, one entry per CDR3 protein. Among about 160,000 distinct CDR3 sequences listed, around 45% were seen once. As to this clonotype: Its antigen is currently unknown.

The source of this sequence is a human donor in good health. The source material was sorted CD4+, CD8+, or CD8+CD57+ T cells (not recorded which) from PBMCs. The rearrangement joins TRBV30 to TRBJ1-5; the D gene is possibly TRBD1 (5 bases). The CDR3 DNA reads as TGTGCCTGGAGTGTCTGGGGGATAGGTCAGCCCCAGCATTTT. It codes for CAWSVWGIGQPQHF.